A single sample gave rise to the 6 T cell receptor beta chains below, sequenced in a study of cytotoxic CD8 clonotypes in ibrutinib-treated CLL. Produced via immunoSEQ multiplex PCR; TCRdb's table is partial and in-frame only. The data hold some 20,000 clones, with over 70% observed a single time. The sample was PBMCs, taken before ibrutinib treatment. The receptors come from a human donor with chronic lymphocytic leukemia.

The V and J genes are TRBV6-5 and TRBJ1-2; D perhaps matches TRBD1 (6 bases). The CDR3 consists of 15 residues. CDR1 is MNHEY, CDR2 SVGAGI, per germline. Trimming shortened V by 0 bases and J by 5 bases, and 13 bases separated the two germline ends. CDR3 loop: CASSYSGGGRYGYTF. The DNA of the CDR3 is TGTGCCAGCAGTTACTCCGGGGGGGGGCGGTATGGCTACACCTTC.

The chain combines TRBV7-6 with TRBJ2-3; D remains ambiguous. The CDR3 is 13 amino acids. Germline V gene data show CDR1 as SGHVS and CDR2 as FNYEAQ. Trimming took off 5 bases at V and 3 bases at J, with 9 bases between the two ends. The CDR3 bases are TGTGCCAGCAGCCAACTAAGGACAGATACGCAGTATTTT. Translation gives CASSQLRTDTQYF.

V gene TRBV19 combines with J gene TRBJ2-3; a weak D match, TRBD2 (5 bases). Trimming shortened V by 2 bases and J by 0 bases, and 6 bases separated the two germline ends. CDR3 size: 14 residues. Germline CDR1 is LNHDA and CDR2 is SQIVND (reference sequence). In DNA, the CDR3 is TGTGCCAGTAGTATATCGGGGAGCACAGATACGCAGTATTTT. This gives the protein CASSISGSTDTQYF.

The CDR3, as DNA: TGTGCCAGCAGGGGTGGGGTAAGCTCCTACAATGAGCAGTTCTTC. As protein: CASRGGVSSYNEQFF. The J gene is TRBJ2-1, the V gene TRBV5-4; D ambiguous. Trimming took 5 bases from V and 0 from J, leaving 12 bases between them. The V gene's germline CDR1 is SGHNT and CDR2 YYREEE (reference sequence). The CDR3 is 15 amino acids.

The chain couples TRBV2 to TRBJ1-2; D gene uncertain. Trimming took 4 bases from V and 1 from J, leaving 13 bases between them. The germline V gene has CDR1 SNHLY and CDR2 FYNNEI. The CDR3 runs to 15 residues. CDR3 DNA: TGTGCCAGCAGTGGCGGGCAGAGTATTAACTATGGCTACACCTTC. Encoded protein: CASSGGQSINYGYTF.

The CDR3 here is CASTHRTSGGETQYF. The CDR3 DNA sequence: TGTGCCAGCACCCATCGGACTAGCGGGGGGGAGACCCAGTACTTC. J is TRBJ2-5 and V is TRBV7-3; TRBD2 agrees at 14 bases. Germline V gene data show CDR1 as SGHTA and CDR2 as FQGTGA. This CDR3 is built from 15 residues. V shed 7 bases and J 5 bases; nucleotides not matched to a gene: 6.